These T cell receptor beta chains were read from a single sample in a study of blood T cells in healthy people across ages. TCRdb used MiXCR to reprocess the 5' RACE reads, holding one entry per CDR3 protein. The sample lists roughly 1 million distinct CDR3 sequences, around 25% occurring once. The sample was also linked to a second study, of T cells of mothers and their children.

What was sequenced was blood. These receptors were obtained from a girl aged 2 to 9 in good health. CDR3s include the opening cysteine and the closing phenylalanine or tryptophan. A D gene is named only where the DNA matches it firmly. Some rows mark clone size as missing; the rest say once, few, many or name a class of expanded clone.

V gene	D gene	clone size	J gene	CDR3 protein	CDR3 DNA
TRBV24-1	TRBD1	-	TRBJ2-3	CATSDAGQGLVADTQYF	TGTGCCACCAGTGACGCTGGACAGGGGCTAGTGGCAGATACGCAGTATTTT
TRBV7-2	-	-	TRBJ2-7	CASSPYGESSYEQYF	TGTGCCAGCAGCCCCTATGGGGAGAGCTCCTACGAGCAGTACTTC
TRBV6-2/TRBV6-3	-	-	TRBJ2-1	CASSYSGLPHNEQFF	TGTGCCAGCAGTTACAGCGGACTACCGCACAATGAGCAGTTCTTC
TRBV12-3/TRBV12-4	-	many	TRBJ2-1	CASSLQGRVDEQFF	TGTGCCAGCAGTTTACAGGGTCGGGTCGATGAGCAGTTCTTC
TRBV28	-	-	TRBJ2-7	CASSFKTSGSGREQYF	TGTGCCAGCAGTTTCAAGACCTCGGGCTCGGGGAGGGAGCAGTACTTC
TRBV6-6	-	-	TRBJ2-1	CATSTGEQFF	TGTGCCACCAGCACGGGGGAGCAGTTCTTC
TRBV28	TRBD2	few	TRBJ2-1	CASKAVGGRDEQFF	TGTGCCAGCAAGGCAGTCGGGGGGAGGGATGAGCAGTTCTTC
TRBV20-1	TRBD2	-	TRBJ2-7	CSASGGAREQYF	TGCAGTGCTAGCGGGGGGGCACGGGAGCAGTACTTC
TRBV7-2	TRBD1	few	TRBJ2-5	CASSSPTGGPETQYF	TGTGCCAGCAGCTCACCCACAGGGGGCCCAGAGACCCAGTACTTC
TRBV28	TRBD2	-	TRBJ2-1	CASSWGGRNYNEQFF	TGTGCCAGCAGTTGGGGCGGGAGGAACTACAATGAGCAGTTCTTC
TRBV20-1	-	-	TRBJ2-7	CSARKLRGSLYEQYF	TGCAGTGCTAGAAAGTTGCGAGGTTCTCTTTACGAGCAGTACTTC
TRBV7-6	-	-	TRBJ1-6	CASNSGTGNSPLHF	TGTGCCAGCAACTCCGGGACGGGGAATTCACCCCTCCACTTT
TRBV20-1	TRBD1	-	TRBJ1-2	CSALGQDEYYGYTF	TGCAGTGCTCTCGGACAGGATGAGTACTATGGCTACACCTTC
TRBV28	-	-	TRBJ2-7	CASSEVGASLSEQYF	TGTGCCAGCAGTGAGGTCGGGGCCAGCTTAAGCGAGCAGTACTTC
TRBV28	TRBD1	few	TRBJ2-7	CASSSLGQGFPSYEQYF	TGTGCCAGCAGTTCCCTCGGACAGGGATTCCCCTCCTACGAGCAGTACTTC
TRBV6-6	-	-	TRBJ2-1	CASSARDTAYNEQFF	TGTGCCAGCAGTGCCCGGGACACAGCCTACAATGAGCAGTTCTTC
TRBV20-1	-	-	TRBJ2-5	CSARPRPQELFF	TGCAGTGCTAGGCCCCGCCCCCAAGAGCTGTTCTTC
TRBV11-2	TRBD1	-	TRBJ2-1	CASSGRDRGLNEQFF	TGTGCCAGCAGCGGCCGGGACAGAGGTTTAAATGAGCAGTTCTTC
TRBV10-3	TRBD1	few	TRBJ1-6	CASTGGVTYNSPLHF	TGTGCCAGCACAGGGGGGGTGACCTATAATTCACCCCTCCACTTT
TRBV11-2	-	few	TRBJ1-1	CASTLREAEAFF	TGTGCCAGCACACTAAGGGAGGCTGAAGCTTTCTTT
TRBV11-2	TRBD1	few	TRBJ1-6	CASSLGQGALLNSPLHF	TGTGCCAGCAGCTTAGGACAGGGGGCGCTCCTGAATTCACCCCTCCACTTT
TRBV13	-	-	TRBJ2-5	CASSFLRGLQETQYF	TGTGCCAGCAGCTTTTTGCGGGGACTCCAAGAGACCCAGTACTTC
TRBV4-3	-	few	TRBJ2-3	CASSQEASRGTDTQYF	TGCGCCAGCAGCCAAGAGGCTAGCAGAGGCACAGATACGCAGTATTTT
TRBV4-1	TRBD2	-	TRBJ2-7	CASSQTLLAGRYEQYF	TGCGCCAGCAGCCAAACTCTTCTAGCGGGAAGGTACGAGCAGTACTTC
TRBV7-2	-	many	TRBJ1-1	CASNYGGGPEAFF	TGTGCCAGCAATTATGGTGGGGGCCCTGAAGCTTTCTTT
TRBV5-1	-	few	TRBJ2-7	CASSLEGAFNEQYF	TGCGCCAGCAGCTTGGAAGGGGCGTTCAACGAGCAGTACTTC
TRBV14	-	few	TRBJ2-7	CASRLGRQVPLSYEQYF	TGTGCCAGCAGGCTAGGGAGACAGGTCCCTCTCTCCTACGAGCAGTACTTC
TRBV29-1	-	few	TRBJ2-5	CSVGSRPQETQYF	TGCAGCGTTGGATCAAGACCTCAAGAGACCCAGTACTTC
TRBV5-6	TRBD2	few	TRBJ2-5	CASSFPGLEVETQYF	TGTGCCAGCAGCTTTCCGGGACTAGAGGTCGAGACCCAGTACTTC
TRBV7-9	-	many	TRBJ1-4	CASSSPGEKLFF	TGTGCCAGCAGCTCCCCGGGCGAAAAACTGTTTTTT
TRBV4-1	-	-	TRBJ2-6	CASSQGTPGSFPGANVLTF	TGCGCCAGCAGCCAGGGGACCCCAGGGAGTTTTCCTGGGGCCAACGTCCTGACTTTC
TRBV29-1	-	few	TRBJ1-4	CSVGESGAELFF	TGCAGCGTTGGAGAGAGCGGGGCGGAACTGTTTTTT
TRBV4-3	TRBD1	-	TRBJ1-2	CASSQDMGQGDGYTF	TGCGCCAGCAGCCAAGATATGGGACAGGGAGATGGCTACACCTTC
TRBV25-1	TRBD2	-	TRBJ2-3	CASSGGLAGESDTQYF	TGTGCCAGCAGTGGGGGACTAGCGGGAGAGTCAGATACGCAGTATTTT
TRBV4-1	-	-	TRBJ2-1	CASSQDTVYNEQFF	TGCGCCAGCAGCCAAGATACAGTCTACAATGAGCAGTTCTTC
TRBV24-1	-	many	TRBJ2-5	CATSDPQGAGETQYF	TGTGCCACCAGTGATCCCCAGGGCGCGGGGGAGACCCAGTACTTC
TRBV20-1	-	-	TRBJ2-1	CSGKERGYNEQFF	TGCAGTGGAAAGGAACGGGGTTACAATGAGCAGTTCTTC
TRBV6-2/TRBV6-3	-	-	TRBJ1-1	CASSYLRGSTEAFF	TGTGCCAGCAGTTACCTCAGGGGAAGCACTGAAGCTTTCTTT
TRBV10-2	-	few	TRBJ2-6	CASRGSSGANVLTF	TGCGCCAGCAGGGGCTCCTCTGGGGCCAACGTCCTGACTTTC
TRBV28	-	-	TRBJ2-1	CASSPAGYNEQFF	TGTGCCAGCAGCCCCGCAGGGTACAATGAGCAGTTCTTC
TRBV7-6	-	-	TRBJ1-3	CASSPVSGGANGNTTYF	TGTGCCAGCAGCCCCGTTTCGGGGGGCGCTAATGGAAACACCACATATTTT
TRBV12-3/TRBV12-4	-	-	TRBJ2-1	CASRTPIQWDEPEQFF	TGTGCCAGCAGAACCCCTATTCAGTGGGATGAGCCTGAGCAGTTCTTC
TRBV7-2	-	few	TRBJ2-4	CASSPTPGSRAKNIQYF	TGTGCCAGCAGCCCGACGCCAGGGTCTCGGGCCAAAAACATTCAGTACTTC
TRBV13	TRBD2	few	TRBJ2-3	CASSDRISGTTDTQYF	TGTGCCAGCAGCGACCGAATTAGCGGGACCACAGATACGCAGTATTTT
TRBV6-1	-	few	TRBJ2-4	CASSDLDGGPYF	TGTGCCAGCAGTGATTTAGACGGTGGTCCCTACTTC
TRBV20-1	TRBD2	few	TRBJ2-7	CSAPLGGSYEQYF	TGCAGTGCCCCCCTGGGAGGGTCCTACGAGCAGTACTTC
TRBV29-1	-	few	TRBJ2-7	CSVSGVLLRPLTWEQYF	TGCAGCGTTTCGGGTGTTTTACTCCGTCCCTTGACGTGGGAGCAGTACTTC
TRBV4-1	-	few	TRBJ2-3	CASSQWTSNMASYAQYF	TGCGCCAGCAGCCAATGGACCTCGAATATGGCTAGTTACGCGCAGTATTTT
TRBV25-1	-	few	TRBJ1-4	CASRKTGAGIEEKLFF	TGTGCCAGCAGGAAAACTGGGGCGGGGATAGAAGAAAAACTGTTTTTT
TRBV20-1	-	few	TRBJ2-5	CSARSVQALQETQYF	TGCAGTGCTAGAAGTGTACAGGCGCTTCAAGAGACCCAGTACTTC
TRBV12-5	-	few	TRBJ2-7	CASANGNRDYEQYF	TGTGCTAGCGCCAACGGGAACAGGGATTACGAGCAGTACTTC
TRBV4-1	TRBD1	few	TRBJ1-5	CASSQAGTGNQPQHF	TGCGCCAGCAGCCAAGCCGGGACAGGGAATCAGCCCCAGCATTTT
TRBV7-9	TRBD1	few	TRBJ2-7	CASSRQGADYEQYF	TGTGCCAGCAGCCGACAGGGGGCTGACTACGAGCAGTACTTC
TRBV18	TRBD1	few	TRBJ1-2	CASSQQGTGDGYTF	TGTGCCAGCTCACAGCAGGGGACAGGGGATGGCTACACCTTC
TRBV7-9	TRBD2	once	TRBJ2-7	CASSSAGESYEQYF	TGTGCCAGCAGCTCCGCGGGGGAGAGCTACGAGCAGTACTTC
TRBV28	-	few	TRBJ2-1	CASSHATDAEQFF	TGTGCCAGCAGTCATGCAACGGATGCTGAGCAGTTCTTC
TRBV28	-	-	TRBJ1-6	CASTTVMNSPLHF	TGTGCCAGCACGACTGTTATGAATTCACCCCTCCACTTT
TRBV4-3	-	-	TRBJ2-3	CASSPDSGADTQYF	TGCGCCAGCAGCCCGGACAGCGGCGCAGATACGCAGTATTTT